This is a list of T cell receptor beta chains from one sample in a study of T-cell memory formation after mild COVID-19. One entry per CDR3 protein, called by TCRdb with MiXCR from the 5' RACE reads. This sample carries under 650,000 distinct CDR3 sequences, roughly 18% of them seen once, and the ten largest clones take around 13%. Sequencing input: PBMCs or a T cell subset sorted from them (not recorded which). The receptors here all came from an adult woman who had mild COVID-19 (a few samples of this study predate the infection). Cell type and time point are not known. CDR3s include the opening cysteine and the closing phenylalanine or tryptophan. A D gene is named only where the DNA matches it firmly. Not every row has a clone size; where given, it reads once, few, many or a size class.

NA | TRBJ1-2 | TRBV9 | TRBD1 | CASSVTQGENGYTF | TGTGCCAGCAGCGTGACACAGGGGGAAAATGGCTACACCTTC
few | TRBJ2-1 | TRBV7-3 | NA | CASRLGAGHNEQFF | TGTGCCAGCAGATTAGGGGCAGGGCACAATGAGCAGTTCTTC
NA | TRBJ1-1 | TRBV25-1 | NA | CASSQVATERYTEAFF | TGTGCCAGCAGTCAGGTCGCGACAGAAAGATACACTGAAGCTTTCTTT
many | TRBJ2-1 | TRBV11-2 | TRBD1 | CASSLGQGEQFF | TGTGCCAGCAGCTTAGGACAGGGGGAGCAGTTCTTC
NA | TRBJ2-7 | TRBV19 | NA | CASSSMGASDHEQYF | TGTGCCAGTAGTTCCATGGGGGCCTCCGACCACGAGCAGTACTTC
many | TRBJ2-1 | TRBV7-9 | NA | CASSLGVEGIWFF | TGTGCCAGCAGCTTAGGAGTGGAGGGGATTTGGTTCTTC
few | TRBJ2-5 | TRBV18 | TRBD1 | CASSPLSSRQGQETQYF | TGTGCCAGCTCACCACTGTCGTCTCGACAGGGCCAAGAGACCCAGTACTTC
NA | TRBJ2-7 | TRBV7-9 | NA | CASREGAVYEQYF | TGTGCCAGCAGGGAGGGGGCAGTTTACGAGCAGTACTTC
few | TRBJ2-2 | TRBV5-1 | NA | CASSTGLPNTGELFF | TGCGCCAGCAGCACGGGCCTACCGAACACCGGGGAGCTGTTTTTT
NA | TRBJ1-2 | TRBV9 | NA | CASSVDGPNYGYTF | TGTGCCAGCAGCGTCGACGGTCCTAACTATGGCTACACCTTC
NA | TRBJ2-3 | TRBV7-9 | TRBD2 | CASSLLTSSPWHTQYF | TGTGCCAGCAGCCTCCTGACTAGCAGCCCCTGGCATACGCAGTATTTT
NA | TRBJ1-2 | TRBV18 | NA | CASSVLRDSGYTF | TGTGCCAGCTCAGTTCTACGGGATAGTGGCTACACCTTC
NA | TRBJ2-3 | TRBV7-9 | TRBD2 | CASSLKAQRGPSTDTQYF | TGTGCCAGCAGCTTAAAGGCCCAGCGGGGGCCTAGCACAGATACGCAGTATTTT
NA | TRBJ1-5 | TRBV7-9 | NA | CASTGRKDQPQHF | TGTGCCAGCACAGGACGGAAGGATCAGCCCCAGCATTTT
NA | TRBJ2-7 | TRBV7-8 | TRBD1 | CASSTRTGREQYF | TGTGCCAGCAGCACTCGGACAGGGCGGGAGCAGTACTTC
few | TRBJ2-7 | TRBV3-1 | NA | CASSQVGSLEQYF | TGTGCCAGCAGCCAAGTGGGGAGTCTGGAGCAGTACTTC
NA | TRBJ1-1 | TRBV20-1 | NA | CSANRDSLGAFF | TGCAGTGCTAACCGGGACTCCCTCGGAGCTTTCTTT
NA | TRBJ2-5 | TRBV29-1 | TRBD1 | CSVEGTNPGQGETQYF | TGCAGCGTTGAAGGGACTAATCCGGGACAGGGGGAGACCCAGTACTTC
NA | TRBJ2-6 | TRBV28 | NA | CASSFHSGANVLTF | TGTGCCAGCAGTTTTCACTCTGGGGCCAACGTCCTGACTTTC
NA | TRBJ2-7 | TRBV5-1 | NA | CASSIRDSYEQYF | TGCGCCAGCAGCATCCGCGATTCCTACGAGCAGTACTTC
few | TRBJ2-3 | TRBV7-9 | NA | CASSLVMTSTTDTQYF | TGTGCCAGCAGCTTAGTTATGACTAGTACCACAGATACGCAGTATTTT
NA | TRBJ2-5 | TRBV28 | TRBD1 | CASSFRTGAIKETQYF | TGTGCCAGCAGTTTTCGTACAGGGGCTATCAAAGAGACCCAGTACTTC
NA | TRBJ1-1 | TRBV7-9 | NA | CASQGFYTEAFF | TGTGCCAGCCAAGGATTTTACACTGAAGCTTTCTTT
once | TRBJ2-1 | TRBV24-1 | TRBD2 | CATSPYLAGEGNNEQFF | TGTGCCACCAGTCCCTACTTAGCGGGAGAAGGGAACAATGAGCAGTTCTTC
NA | TRBJ2-3 | TRBV30 | TRBD2 | CAWSVGGRSTDTQYF | TGTGCCTGGAGTGTCGGCGGGAGGTCGACAGATACGCAGTATTTT
NA | TRBJ1-4 | TRBV4-3 | TRBD1 | CASSQDRGLNEKLFF | TGCGCCAGCAGCCAAGACAGGGGGCTAAATGAAAAACTGTTTTTT
few | TRBJ2-5 | TRBV7-9 | TRBD2 | CASSVAGAIQETQYF | TGTGCCAGCAGTGTAGCGGGGGCCATTCAAGAGACCCAGTACTTC
NA | TRBJ2-7 | TRBV11-2 | TRBD2 | CASSAEASGSEQYF | TGTGCCAGCAGCGCCGAGGCTAGCGGGAGCGAGCAGTACTTC
NA | TRBJ1-4 | TRBV19 | NA | CASSDRGSNEKLFF | TGTGCCAGTAGTGATCGGGGTTCCAATGAAAAACTGTTTTTT
NA | TRBJ2-3 | TRBV12-3/TRBV12-4 | NA | CASTLGGAIRNTQYF | TGTGCCAGCACCTTGGGGGGAGCCATTAGGAATACGCAGTATTTT
few | TRBJ2-6 | TRBV29-1 | NA | CSVYLARATDGANVLTF | TGCAGCGTTTATTTGGCCAGGGCCACCGACGGGGCCAACGTCCTGACTTTC
NA | TRBJ1-1 | TRBV12-3/TRBV12-4 | TRBD1 | CASSSYFQGTGGRHTEAFF | TGTGCCAGCAGTTCTTACTTTCAAGGGACAGGGGGCAGGCACACTGAAGCTTTCTTT
NA | TRBJ1-1 | TRBV25-1 | NA | CASSELTSTPRGTEAFF | TGTGCCAGCAGTGAATTAACCAGCACCCCGCGGGGCACTGAAGCTTTCTTT
NA | TRBJ1-4 | TRBV6-6 | TRBD1 | CASSNGQGIEKLFF | TGTGCCAGCAGTAATGGACAGGGAATCGAAAAACTGTTTTTT
few | TRBJ2-1 | TRBV24-1 | NA | CATSRAEYNEQFF | TGTGCCACCAGTCGGGCGGAATACAATGAGCAGTTCTTC
NA | TRBJ1-2 | TRBV20-1 | NA | CSASSPGAGYTF | TGCAGTGCTAGTTCCCCGGGAGCGGGCTACACCTTC
few | TRBJ2-5 | TRBV7-2 | TRBD2 | CASSRSGSLETQYF | TGTGCCAGCAGCCGAAGCGGGAGTCTGGAGACCCAGTACTTC
NA | TRBJ1-1 | TRBV6-5 | NA | CASSPWLGNMNTEAFF | TGTGCCAGCAGCCCCTGGTTGGGCAACATGAACACTGAAGCTTTCTTT
NA | TRBJ2-2 | TRBV5-1 | NA | CASSSDWGGELFF | TGCGCCAGCAGCTCGGATTGGGGCGGGGAGCTGTTTTTT
few | TRBJ1-2 | TRBV5-1 | TRBD1 | CASSVTGGRGYTF | TGCGCCAGCAGCGTAACAGGGGGTAGGGGCTACACCTTC
few | TRBJ2-6 | TRBV7-2 | NA | CASSWIAGGANVLTF | TGTGCCAGCAGCTGGATAGCAGGGGGGGCCAACGTCCTGACTTTC
NA | TRBJ2-6 | TRBV30 | NA | CAWSYGGSGANVLTF | TGTGCCTGGAGTTATGGGGGGTCTGGGGCCAACGTCCTGACTTTC
few | TRBJ1-1 | TRBV29-1 | NA | CSVGSGTNTEAFF | TGCAGCGTTGGTTCGGGGACAAACACTGAAGCTTTCTTT
NA | TRBJ1-1 | TRBV7-7 | TRBD1 | CASSSGTGPNTEAFF | TGTGCTAGCAGCTCCGGGACAGGGCCGAACACTGAAGCTTTCTTT
many | TRBJ2-3 | TRBV18 | TRBD1 | CASSPRTGSDTQYF | TGTGCCAGCTCACCCCGGACAGGGTCAGATACGCAGTATTTT
few | TRBJ1-2 | TRBV29-1 | TRBD1 | CSVEGQGPGYTF | TGCAGCGTTGAAGGACAGGGGCCGGGCTACACCTTC
few | TRBJ1-2 | TRBV10-3 | NA | CAISERQERDGYTF | TGTGCCATCAGTGAACGGCAGGAGCGTGATGGCTACACCTTC
NA | TRBJ1-6 | TRBV7-8 | NA | CASSLEMGSSPLHF | TGTGCCAGCAGCTTAGAGATGGGAAGTTCACCCCTCCACTTT
many | TRBJ2-7 | TRBV5-1 | NA | CASSLQGGGYEQYF | TGCGCCAGCAGCTTGCAGGGAGGCGGCTACGAGCAGTACTTC
few | TRBJ2-2 | TRBV18 | TRBD2 | CASSRLALTNTGELFF | TGTGCCAGCTCACGACTAGCGCTGACGAACACCGGGGAGCTGTTTTTT
NA | TRBJ1-3 | TRBV4-1 | NA | CASSQVPDTMTKGNTIYF | TGCGCCAGCAGCCAAGTCCCTGACACCATGACGAAGGGAAACACCATATATTTT
NA | TRBJ2-5 | TRBV5-1 | TRBD2 | CASSLSGSVQETQYF | TGCGCCAGCAGCTTGAGCGGGAGTGTCCAAGAGACCCAGTACTTC
few | TRBJ2-4 | TRBV12-3/TRBV12-4 | NA | CASSLDGRVFQYF | TGTGCCAGCAGTTTAGATGGCAGGGTATTTCAGTACTTC
many | TRBJ2-1 | TRBV4-3 | TRBD2 | CASSQDRAGGINEQFF | TGCGCCAGCAGCCAAGACCGAGCGGGAGGAATAAATGAGCAGTTCTTC
NA | TRBJ2-3 | TRBV20-1 | NA | CSARRLATDTQYF | TGCAGTGCTAGGCGTCTAGCGACAGATACGCAGTATTTT
NA | TRBJ1-1 | TRBV27 | NA | CASSLDIDTEAFF | TGTGCCAGCAGTTTGGACATCGACACTGAAGCTTTCTTT
NA | TRBJ2-1 | TRBV30 | NA | CAWSRPLKNEQFF | TGTGCCTGGAGCCGCCCCCTTAAAAATGAGCAGTTCTTC